This TCR beta chain was recovered during a study of T cell changes during pregnancy in multiple sclerosis. Method: immunoSEQ multiplex PCR; TCRdb's copy keeps in-frame clones and lacks some. Of tens of thousands of clones listed, roughly 94% are singletons. The receptor was isolated from a female donor with multiple sclerosis, enrolled in a pregnancy study. The sequenced sample was peripheral blood, obtained before pregnancy.

The CDR3, as DNA: TGTGCCAGCAGCTTGGTACAGGGAAACACCGGGGAGCTGTTTTTT. It translates to CASSLVQGNTGELFF. This rearrangement joins TRBV5-6 to TRBJ2-2, with TRBD1 as a possible D gene (6 bases). Germline V gene data show CDR1 as SGHDT and CDR2 as YYEEEE. The CDR3 covers 15 residues. Between the trimmed V and J ends, which lost 0 bases and 2 bases, there was a span of 8 bases. Full variable domain (outside the CDR3, taken from reference TRBV5-6 and TRBJ2-2): DAGVTQSPTHLIKTRGQQVTLRCSPKSGHDTVSWYQQALGQGPQFIFQYYEEEERQRGNFPDRFSGHQFPNYSSELNVNALLLGDSALYLCASSLVQGNTGELFFGEGSRLTVL.